Following are 2 T cell receptor beta chains from one sample sequenced in a study of T cell responses to AZD1222 COVID-19 vaccine. The repertoire was sequenced with immunoSEQ multiplex PCR; TCRdb's copy has only in-frame clones and lacks some. The data hold 110,000 to 150,000 clones, with 92% observed a single time. This material consisted of peripheral blood, taken on day 0 of AZD1222 vaccination. Every receptor here comes from an adult in good health.

This sequence joins TRBV7-3 and TRBJ1-4; a weak D match, TRBD1 (5 bases). CDR3 length equals 18 residues. Looked up from germline, CDR1 is SGHTA and CDR2 is FQGTGA. The ends were cut back, 5 bases at V and 0 bases at J, with 19 bases in the middle. The CDR3 coding sequence is TGTGCCAGCAGCACGACGGACAAGTACACGGCAACTAATGAAAAACTGTTTTTT. Residues: CASSTTDKYTATNEKLFF.

The chain joins TRBV28 to TRBJ2-7; 10 bases align to TRBD1. Per germline, CDR1 MDHEN and CDR2 SYDVKM. Germline trimming cut 4 bases from V and 5 bases from J; bases unmatched to any gene: 8. This CDR3 region has 15 residues. In DNA, the CDR3 is TGTGCCAGCAGTTCGTCCGGGACAGGGGAGGACGAGCAGTACTTC. It yields the protein CASSSSGTGEDEQYF.